The 15 T cell receptor beta chains below were found in one sample sequenced in a study of post-analysis software for immune sequencing data. Regarding the study as a whole: Compared with controls, patients had more of five TRBV segments, including TRBV5-6, TRBV5-1 and TRBV20-1.

Their antigen targets remain unknown. Prepared TCR beta cDNA libraries contained unique molecular identifiers. Each CDR3 protein gets one entry after TCRdb re-called the PCR reads with MiXCR. The sample has some 700,000 distinct CDR3 sequences; approximately 59% are singletons. The sample was blood. Receptors originate from a girl aged 2 to 10 with multiple sclerosis.

The chain carries TRBV10-3 and TRBJ2-1, with 7 bases matching TRBD1. The CDR3 has 16 amino acids. Germline V gives CDR1 ENHRY, CDR2 SYGVKD. Unmatched junction bases numbered 8, after V lost 3 bases and J lost 3 bases. The CDR3 region is CAISDPGTDIYNEQFF. CDR3 nucleotide sequence: TGTGCCATCAGTGATCCCGGGACAGACATCTACAATGAGCAGTTCTTC.

V and J are TRBV20-1 and TRBJ1-2; TRBD1 aligns across 9 bases. V gave up 6 bases and J gave up 3 bases; unmatched junction bases: 5. Germline lookup yields CDR1 DFQATT and CDR2 SNEGSKA (reference sequence). The CDR3 loop spans 13 amino acids. DNA for the CDR3: TGCAGTGCCTATCGGGACAGGGACTATGGCTACACCTTC. This translates into CSAYRDRDYGYTF.

This clonotype was recorded a few times. The V gene is TRBV27, the J gene TRBJ1-5; a possible D gene is TRBD1 (6 bases). The V end was cut by 0 bases, the J end by 3 bases, with 15 bases between. In germline, CDR1 is MNHEY, CDR2 SMNVEV (reference sequence). The CDR3 has 17 residues. This CDR3 reads CASSLSQVGGHNQPQHF. For the CDR3, the DNA is TGTGCCAGCAGTTTATCGCAGGTAGGGGGACACAATCAGCCCCAGCATTTT.

This chain links TRBV6-1 with TRBJ2-3; tentatively, D is TRBD1 (6 bases). The V gene lost 7 bases and the J gene lost 4 bases, with 15 bases spanning the gap. The germline V gene has CDR1 MNHNS and CDR2 SASEGT. The CDR3 runs 14 residues. CDR3 sequence: CASIQGTGSDTQYF. CDR3 nucleotide sequence: TGTGCCAGCATACAGGGTACAGGGTCAGATACGCAGTATTTT.

This clonotype was detected only a few times. This chain joins TRBV7-2 and TRBJ2-1, with D possibly being TRBD2 (6 bases). The CDR3 runs to 13 residues. Between the trimmed V and J ends, which lost 5 bases and 9 bases, there was a span of 14 bases. Germline CDR1 reads SGHTA; CDR2 reads FQGNSA. In DNA form, the CDR3 reads TGTGCCAGCAGCCCCGGGACTGCGCGTGAGCAGTTCTTC. Protein product: CASSPGTAREQFF.

The V and J genes are TRBV20-1 and TRBJ2-1; D call uncertain. Germline values: CDR1 DFQATT, CDR2 SNEGSKA (reference sequence). V was pared by 1 base and J by 4 bases, with 5 bases between. CDR3 size: 12 residues. CDR3 sequence: CSARVGYNEQFF. The CDR3 nucleotides are TGCAGTGCTAGAGTCGGATACAATGAGCAGTTCTTC.

On this clonotype itself: Sequence at one end of the junction differs from germline and may be a read error. The chain employs TRBV29-1 and TRBJ2-1; 7 bases are a match to TRBD2. This CDR3 comprises 13 residues. Germline V CDR1 and CDR2: SQVTM, ANQGSEA. CDR3 nucleotides: TGCAGCGTTGCGACTAGCTCCTACAATGGGCAGTTCTTC. The encoded protein is CSVATSSYNGQFF.

The chain joins TRBV5-1 to TRBJ2-1; D is uncertain. The CDR3 runs to 16 residues. CDR1 SGHRS and CDR2 YFSETQ come from the germline V gene. Trimming shortened V by 0 bases and J by 5 bases, and 15 bases separated the two germline ends. The CDR3 loop reads CASSLGSRTLNNEQFF. In nucleotides, the CDR3 is TGCGCCAGCAGCTTGGGTTCTCGCACCCTCAACAATGAGCAGTTCTTC.

This clonotype was observed a single time. The rearrangement uses TRBV29-1 and TRBJ2-1; possible D gene TRBD2, 5 bases. The ends were cut back, 0 bases at V and 0 bases at J, with 12 bases in the middle. The germline gives CDR1 SQVTM, CDR2 ANQGSEA. The CDR3 spans 16 residues. The CDR3 DNA reads as TGCAGCGTTGAAGATTTGGCGGGTCGCTCCTACAATGAGCAGTTCTTC. This translates into CSVEDLAGRSYNEQFF.

The chain recombines TRBV19 with TRBJ1-1; 7 bases map to TRBD1. V dropped 2 bases and J dropped 9; count of bases not matched to a gene: 12. This CDR3 contains 15 residues. CDR1 LNHDA and CDR2 SQIVND come from the germline V gene (reference sequence). The CDR3 DNA sequence: TGTGCCAGTAGTATAAACTCCGGCAGGGGGGGGCAAGCTTTCTTT. This codes for CASSINSGRGGQAFF. Variable domain in full (rest from reference TRBV19 and TRBJ1-1): DGGITQSPKYLFRKEGQNVTLSCEQNLNHDAMYWYRQDPGQGLRLIYYSQIVNDFQKGDIAEGYSVSREKKESFPLTVTSAQKNPTAFYLCASSINSGRGGQAFFGQGTRLTVV.

J is TRBJ2-1 and V is TRBV7-6, with D uncertain. Germline lookup yields CDR1 SGHVS and CDR2 FNYEAQ. The CDR3 has 16 amino acids. Trimming pared 5 bases from V and 5 bases from J, leaving 19 bases between. CDR3 sequence reads: CASSPGVAGLDNEQFF. The CDR3 bases are TGTGCCAGCAGCCCCGGAGTGGCAGGCTTGGACAATGAGCAGTTCTTC.

The chain uses TRBV20-1 and TRBJ1-5; 11 bases are shared with TRBD1. Germline-derived CDR1 and CDR2 are DFQATT and SNEGSKA (reference sequence). Trimming removed 3 bases from V and 5 bases from J; junction bases left unmatched: 9. CDR3 length: 16 amino acids. The CDR3 DNA sequence: TGCAGTGCTAGGGCTCCGGGACAGGGGGATCATCAGCCCCAGCATTTT. It yields the protein CSARAPGQGDHQPQHF.

The V call is TRBV2, the J call TRBJ1-2; 7 nucleotides align to TRBD1. The CDR3 runs to 15 residues. CDR1 is SNHLY and CDR2 is FYNNEI in the germline V gene. V was pared by 8 bases and J by 4 bases, with 13 bases of the junction left unmatched. CDR3 coding DNA: TGTGCCAGCTTACGACTGACAGGGAACTTCTATGGCTACACCTTC. Translation gives CASLRLTGNFYGYTF.

This chain links TRBV5-1 with TRBJ2-5; 9 bases are shared with TRBD1. The length of the CDR3 is 15 residues. V shed 3 bases, J shed 1 base, and the junction held 4 bases outside the gene matches. Germline CDR1 and CDR2: SGHRS and YFSETQ. The CDR3 DNA reads TGCGCCAGCAGCTCTATACAGGGGGCCCAAGAGACCCAGTACTTC. Encoded protein: CASSSIQGAQETQYF.

V is TRBV10-3 and J is TRBJ2-7, with D possibly TRBD2 on 6 matching bases. There are 13 residues in the CDR3. The V gene lost 4 bases and the J gene lost 2 bases, with 9 bases spanning the gap. The germline CDR1 and CDR2 sequences are ENHRY and SYGVKD. Here the CDR3 DNA reads TGTGCCATCAGTGGGGACTCCACCTACGAGCAGTACTTC. This codes for CAISGDSTYEQYF.